The 17 T cell receptor beta chains given below trace back to one sample, sequenced in a study of blood T cell repertoires in COVID-19. Some clones are missing from TCRdb's copy, which holds only in-frame ones; the method was immunoSEQ multiplex PCR. In the table there are about 340,000 clones, about nine tenths of which are singletons. The sample was peripheral blood. All receptors derive from a woman aged 65 to 85 with COVID-19, enrolled during active disease.

Worth noting for this clone: The junction shows a germline mismatch at one end, possibly a read error. This sample also contains other DNA sequences that code for the same CDR3. The chain links TRBV28 to TRBJ1-2; 9 bases fit TRBD1. CDR1 and CDR2 (germline): MDHEN, SYDVKM. The CDR3 consists of 16 residues. The CDR3 sequence is CASSLDRDREGYGYTF. The CDR3 nucleotides are TGCGCCAGCAGTCTCGACCGGGACAGGGAAGGCTATGGCTACACCTTC.

This chain joins TRBV4-3 and TRBJ1-1; D not resolved. This CDR3 comprises 14 residues. Trimming left V 8 bases short and J 4 bases short, with 17 bases between. The germline V gene encodes CDR1 LGHNA and CDR2 YSLEER. As DNA, the CDR3 is TGCGCCAGCGGTGAGTTAGGAGTTGGCACTGAAGCTTTCTTT. Amino acids: CASGELGVGTEAFF.

This sequence joins TRBV7-6 and TRBJ2-1; 14 bases agree with TRBD2. Per the germline V gene, CDR1 is SGHVS and CDR2 is FNYEAQ. The V gene end was trimmed by 5 bases and the J gene end by 6 bases; junction bases not matched to a gene: 12. This CDR3 has 18 amino acids. CDR3 sequence reads: CASSPSGLAGEDGNEQFF. CDR3 nucleotide sequence: TGTGCCAGCAGCCCCTCGGGACTAGCGGGGGAAGATGGCAATGAGCAGTTCTTC.

This clone has just a few counts. The V and J genes are TRBV30 and TRBJ1-2, with 9 bases identical to TRBD1. The germline V gene encodes CDR1 GTSNPN and CDR2 SVGIG (reference sequence). The CDR3 loop spans 16 amino acids. V gave up 3 bases and J gave up 4 bases; unmatched junction bases: 12. The DNA of the CDR3 is TGTGCCTGGAGAGAACGTCCCGGGACAGGGAGCTATGGCTACACCTTC. As protein: CAWRERPGTGSYGYTF.

The rearrangement links TRBV9 to TRBJ1-6; TRBD1 is a possible D gene (6 bases). CDR1 is SGDLS and CDR2 is YYNGEE in the germline V gene. CDR3 length: 14 residues. V shed 3 bases and J shed 4 bases, with 8 bases lying between them. The CDR3 bases are TGTGCCAGCAGCGCGGACAGTTATAATTCACCCCTCCACTTT. It encodes CASSADSYNSPLHF.

The J gene is TRBJ2-5, the V gene TRBV29-1; D possibly corresponds to TRBD1 (7 bases). The V gene lost 4 bases and the J gene lost 4 bases, with 13 bases spanning the gap. The CDR3 consists of 13 residues. CDR1 is SQVTM, CDR2 ANQGSEA, per germline. In nucleotides, the CDR3 is TGCAGCGTTGTTGGTCAGGGGGGAGAGACCCAGTACTTC. The encoded protein is CSVVGQGGETQYF.

This clone was counted only a few times. CDR3 sequence: CASTWGENSPLHF. The CDR3, as DNA: TGTGCCAGCACGTGGGGGGAGAATTCACCCCTCCACTTT. V usage is TRBV2 and J usage is TRBJ1-6, with D possibly being TRBD1 (5 bases). The germline V gene encodes CDR1 SNHLY and CDR2 FYNNEI. Deletions cut 7 bases from V and 7 bases from J, with 11 bases between. This CDR3 region has 13 residues.

The chain carries TRBV7-3 and TRBJ1-2; 8 bases match TRBD1. The germline gives CDR1 SGHTA, CDR2 FQGTGA. The CDR3 sequence is 14 residues long. J gave up 5 bases and V 5 bases, and 7 bases lay outside the gene matches. CDR3 residues: CASSPSGTGYGYTF. In DNA form, the CDR3 reads TGTGCCAGCAGCCCATCCGGGACAGGATATGGCTACACCTTC.

In DNA, the CDR3 is TGTGCCAGCAGCGTGACAGAGTATGGCTACACCTTC. This translates into CASSVTEYGYTF. The chain carries TRBV9 and TRBJ1-2, with D possibly matching TRBD1 (5 bases). Trimming removed 2 bases from V and 5 bases from J, with 7 bases in between. The CDR3 extends over 12 amino acids. Germline CDR1 reads SGDLS; CDR2 reads YYNGEE.

This clone is a singleton in its sample. V usage is TRBV9 and J usage is TRBJ1-6; a possible D gene is TRBD1 (5 bases). Germline V CDR1 and CDR2: SGDLS, YYNGEE. This CDR3 is built from 15 residues. Trimming pared 3 bases from V and 7 bases from J, leaving 14 bases between. This chain's CDR3 is CASSAGTGGNSPLHF. The CDR3 coding sequence is TGTGCCAGCAGCGCGGGGACTGGGGGGAATTCACCCCTCCACTTT.

The gene calls are TRBV28 and TRBJ1-2; tentatively, D is TRBD1 (6 bases). V was pared by 5 bases and J by 3 bases, with 19 bases between. The germline gives CDR1 MDHEN, CDR2 SYDVKM. The CDR3 is 16 residues long. CDR3 sequence: CASSLGRGPRDYGYTF. The CDR3 DNA reads TGTGCCAGCAGTCTGGGGCGGGGGCCCCGAGACTATGGCTACACCTTC.

This clone has a single count. The V gene is TRBV2, the J gene TRBJ2-3; D unresolved. This CDR3 contains 15 residues. With 3 bases removed from V and 3 bases from J, the gap between germline ends came to 13 bases. Germline V gene data show CDR1 as SNHLY and CDR2 as FYNNEI. The CDR3 DNA is TGTGCCAGCAGTGAGAAGCAACGGTTGACAGATACGCAGTATTTT. Its protein is CASSEKQRLTDTQYF.

Only one count was recorded for this clone. The chain uses TRBV5-1 and TRBJ2-1; the match to TRBD2 covers 16 bases. The CDR3 sequence is 17 residues long. CDR1 and CDR2 (germline): SGHRS, YFSETQ. The V gene end was trimmed by 4 bases and the J gene end by 9 bases; junction bases not matched to a gene: 10. CDR3: CASSPPGLAGGPSEQFF. In nucleotides, the CDR3 is TGCGCCAGCAGCCCCCCGGGACTAGCGGGGGGGCCCAGTGAGCAGTTCTTC.

This chain links TRBV12-3 or TRBV12-4 with TRBJ1-5; no firm D call. CDR3 length: 11 amino acids. With 3 bases removed from V and 7 bases from J, the gap between germline ends came to 4 bases. The CDR3 loop reads CASSFSQPQHF. The CDR3 DNA reads as TGTGCCAGCAGTTTTAGCCAGCCCCAGCATTTT.

This clone has only a few counts. This chain connects TRBV11-2 to TRBJ2-1; 7 positions match TRBD1. Germline CDR1 and CDR2: SGHAT and FQNNGV. This CDR3 has 16 residues. Trimming took 5 bases from V and 1 from J; bases not matched to a gene: 8. CDR3: CASSLFRGTSYNEQFF. The CDR3 coding sequence is TGTGCCAGCAGCCTTTTCAGGGGGACGTCCTACAATGAGCAGTTCTTC.

The chain is built from TRBV10-3 and TRBJ2-2; TRBD2 matches at 16 bases. The CDR3 extends over 16 amino acids. Losses at the gene ends were 8 bases for V and 1 base for J; bases not matched to a gene: 1. CDR1 and CDR2 (germline): ENHRY, SYGVKD. The CDR3, as DNA: TGTGCCATCGGGACTAGCGGGGGGGAGAACACCGGGGAGCTGTTTTTT. This translates into CAIGTSGGENTGELFF.

The genes are TRBV27 and TRBJ1-5, with D possibly matching TRBD1 (6 bases). The CDR3 is 14 amino acids. V was clipped by 3 bases and J by 4 bases, with 10 bases between them. The germline V gene has CDR1 MNHEY and CDR2 SMNVEV (reference sequence). This chain's CDR3 is CASSFGGANQPQHF. The CDR3 region has the DNA TGTGCCAGCAGTTTTGGGGGGGCAAATCAGCCCCAGCATTTT.